This TCR beta chain originates from a study of post-analysis software for immune sequencing data. The CDR3 totals 13 residues. Germline CDR1 and CDR2: SGHTA and FQGTGA. Unique molecular identifiers were carried by the TCR beta cDNA libraries. TCRdb processed the PCR reads anew with MiXCR; each CDR3 protein has one entry. This sample has 350,000 to 500,000 distinct CDR3 sequences; 35% to 45% occur once, and the top ten carry about 7.6%. Points on this clonotype: Its antigen remains unidentified. This clone may be a read error of a much larger clone one base away.

Overall study findings and caveats: Normalized Chao1 diversity in multiple sclerosis patients fell significantly below that of controls. Controls showed lower frequencies than patients for roughly five TRBV segments, and TRBV5-6, TRBV5-1 and TRBV20-1 were among these.

The sequenced sample was blood. This sequence originates from a girl aged 2-15 years with multiple sclerosis. The rearrangement uses TRBV7-3 and TRBJ1-1; no clear D. Written as DNA, the CDR3 is TGTGCCAGCAGCACACAAGAGAACGCTGAAGCTTTCTTT. It codes for CASSTQENAEAFF.